The 15 T cell receptor beta chains below all came from one sample that was sequenced in a study of immune characterization of retroperitoneal liposarcoma. A single record per CDR3 protein comes from TCRdb applying MiXCR to the PCR reads. The top ten clones hold 7.5% to 9.5% of a sample with about 10,000 distinct CDR3 sequences, roughly a quarter of them seen once. Sequenced material: tumor tissue. The receptors stem from a female donor with retroperitoneal liposarcoma.

This clonotype is medium-sized within its sample. The rearrangement joins TRBV7-9 to TRBJ2-1, with 12 bases that match TRBD2. Per the germline V gene, CDR1 is SEHNR and CDR2 is FQNEAQ (reference sequence). CDR3 size: 15 residues. The V gene end was trimmed by 4 bases and the J gene end by 13 bases; junction bases not matched to a gene: 11. The CDR3 DNA reads TGTGCCAGCAGCTACGGACTAGCGGGGCAAGAGACCCAGTTCTTC. Translation: CASSYGLAGQETQFF.

The rearrangement joins TRBV6-1 to TRBJ2-1; 11 bases map to TRBD2. The CDR3 has 16 amino acids. Per the germline V gene, CDR1 is MNHNS and CDR2 is SASEGT. The J segment lost 8 bases and the V segment lost 6 bases, leaving 12 bases of the junction unmatched. The CDR3 bases are TGTGCCAGCAGCAACGGGCTAGCGGGAGGTAGGTATGAGCAGTTCTTC. Translated: CASSNGLAGGRYEQFF.

The chain recombines TRBV28 with TRBJ2-1; 7 bases match TRBD1. The germline V gene has CDR1 MDHEN and CDR2 SYDVKM. The CDR3 is 14 residues long. V lost 7 bases to trimming and J lost 10 bases; unmatched junction nucleotides: 13. CDR3 in DNA: TGTGCCAGCAACCCGACAGGGAGCTCCTACGAGCAGTTCTTC. This encodes CASNPTGSSYEQFF.

This clonotype rates as medium-sized. The chain links TRBV6-6 to TRBJ2-1; D is perhaps TRBD1 (5 bases). The V and J ends lost 2 bases and 13 bases respectively, with 18 bases between them. CDR1 is MNHNY, CDR2 SVGAGI, per germline (reference sequence). The CDR3 is 14 amino acids. The CDR3 protein is CASSYGLGQETQFF. The CDR3 nucleotides read TGTGCCAGCAGTTACGGCCTAGGACAAGAGACCCAGTTCTTC.

This clonotype is classed as medium-sized (0.01 to 0.1%). The chain joins TRBV6-1 to TRBJ2-1, with 10 bases aligning to TRBD1. This CDR3 has 15 residues. Germline V lookup: CDR1 MNHNS, CDR2 SASEGT. V shed 4 bases, J shed 13 bases, and the junction held 13 bases outside the gene matches. The CDR3 reads CASSAWTGGAETQFF. DNA for the CDR3: TGTGCCAGCAGTGCCTGGACAGGGGGTGCGGAGACCCAGTTCTTC.

V gene TRBV6-6 combines with J gene TRBJ2-5, with 8 bases matching TRBD2. The V and J ends lost 5 bases and 3 bases, in that order; junction bases with no gene match: 2. Germline V gene data show CDR1 as MNHNY and CDR2 as SVGAGI (reference sequence). The CDR3 spans 13 residues. CDR3 region: CASSHSGKETQYF. DNA of the CDR3: TGTGCCAGCAGTCATAGCGGGAAAGAGACCCAGTACTTC.

This clonotype was seen many times. J is TRBJ2-1 and V is TRBV6-1; the match to TRBD1 covers 9 bases. Germline trimming cut 6 bases from V and 4 bases from J; bases unmatched to any gene: 10. The germline CDR1 and CDR2 sequences are MNHNS and SASEGT. CDR3 length: 16 residues. The CDR3 reads CASSALGTGIYNEQFF. The CDR3 nucleotides are TGTGCCAGCAGCGCTTTAGGGACAGGGATATACAATGAGCAGTTCTTC.

This clonotype came up many times. The chain is built from TRBV7-2 and TRBJ2-1, with 12 bases lining up with TRBD2. The assigned J gene may be wrong: the sequence end matches TRBJ2-7 better. This CDR3 comprises 14 residues. Germline V gives CDR1 SGHTA, CDR2 FQGNSA. CDR3 amino acids: CASRPTSGSDEQYF. The CDR3 coding sequence is TGTGCCAGCCGCCCGACTAGCGGGAGTGATGAGCAGTACTTC.

The chain carries TRBV7-3 and TRBJ1-6; perhaps TRBD1 as D (5 bases). Per germline, CDR1 SGHTA and CDR2 FQGTGA. Trimming left V 6 bases short and J 11 bases short, with 17 bases between. This CDR3 has 14 residues. Written as DNA, the CDR3 is TGTGCCAGCAGGGCCCGGGTTGGGGGGGCACCCCTCCACTTT. It yields the protein CASRARVGGAPLHF.

This clonotype is medium-sized within its sample. The rearrangement joins TRBV6-1 to TRBJ2-1, with D perhaps TRBD2 (5 bases). The CDR3 spans 15 residues. In germline, CDR1 is MNHNS, CDR2 SASEGT. V lost 1 base, J lost 13 bases, and 20 bases lay in between. In DNA, the CDR3 is TGTGCCAGCAGTGAAGAGGGAGTGCTGCAAGAGACCCAGTTCTTC. It translates to CASSEEGVLQETQFF.

In regard to this clonotype: The conserved closing phenylalanine or tryptophan is absent in this CDR3, likely reflecting a read error. It is unclear where the CDR3 begins or ends on the DNA, so no DNA is shown, and the CDR3 is as TCRdb lists it. The gene calls are TRBV6-5 and TRBJ2-3; the table's D call, TRBD1, has no DNA check behind it. Germline V gene lookup returns CDR1 MNHEY and CDR2 SVGAGI. The CDR3 spans 15 amino acids, including both terminal residues. Here the CDR3 reads CASSHNLGGAGDPVL.

This clonotype showed up just a few times. The chain couples TRBV6-6 to TRBJ2-4; the D is unclear. The J call is uncertain, as TRBJ2-7 better fits the DNA end. The CDR3 has 11 residues. Germline assignment: CDR1 MNHNY and CDR2 SVGAGI (reference sequence). The DNA of the CDR3 is TGTGCCAGCAGTTATCGTTACGAGCAGTACTTC. Its translation: CASSYRYEQYF.

This chain connects TRBV7-6 to TRBJ2-1, with D possibly being TRBD1 (6 bases). The CDR3 is 17 residues long. V dropped 1 base and J dropped 0 bases, with 13 bases sitting between them. Germline values: CDR1 SGHVS, CDR2 FNYEAQ. CDR3 region: CASSLVSAGASYNEQFF. The DNA of the CDR3 is TGTGCCAGCAGCTTAGTGTCGGCAGGGGCCTCCTACAATGAGCAGTTCTTC.

This clonotype is classed as medium-sized. The V call is TRBV7-2, the J call TRBJ1-2; D remains unclear. This CDR3 contains 13 residues. Trimming pared 5 bases from V and 4 bases from J, leaving 11 bases between. Germline V CDR1 and CDR2: SGHTA, FQGNSA. The CDR3, as DNA: TGTGCCAGCAGCCGCGCGGGTCCCTATGGCTACACCTTC. It specifies CASSRAGPYGYTF.

This chain connects TRBV7-8 to TRBJ1-2; TRBD1 might be the D (5 bases). From germline, CDR1 is SGHVS and CDR2 FQNEAQ. This CDR3 contains 14 residues. V was pared by 3 bases and J by 0 bases, with 8 bases between. Written as DNA, the CDR3 is TGTGCCAGCAGCTTGGGGGAGACTAACTATGGCTACACCTTC. This translates into CASSLGETNYGYTF.